Here is one TCR beta chain with its context. No antigen is known for it. Unique molecular identifiers featured in how the TCRbeta library was prepared. One entry per CDR3 protein, called by TCRdb with MiXCR from the PCR reads. Among some 130,000 distinct CDR3 sequences listed, approximately 8.7% were seen once. This entry comes from a study of T-cell reconstitution after alpha-beta-depleted transplantation in children. Per the germline V gene, CDR1 is MDHEN and CDR2 is SYDVKM. The CDR3 covers 14 residues. Trimming left V 0 bases short and J 6 bases short, with 12 bases between. Points from the study as a whole: In some patients, recipient T cells and intrathymic progenitors surviving conditioning explained high day-60 diversity. Approximately two months post-transplant, alpha-beta T cells reportedly originated from several hundred expanded graft clones. One year post-transplant, T-cell counts and diversity were largely derived from T cells produced anew.

The chain links TRBV28 to TRBJ2-7, with D possibly called TRBD1 or TRBD2 (5 bases each). The TCR was taken from a girl younger than two who had a stem cell transplant for combined immunodeficiency, so the T cells may come from the graft donor. The starting material was PBMCs, mostly from graft donor cells, obtained 180 days after TCRalphabeta/CD19-depleted stem cell transplant. The CDR3 DNA reads TGTGCCAGCAGTTTATGGGGGACCTTCTGCGAGCAGTACTTC. Its protein is CASSLWGTFCEQYF.